The TCR beta chain described here comes from a study of early T cells in non-severe SARS-CoV-2 infection. In this sample, this clonotype turned up many times. The target antigen is unknown. TCRdb called the 5' RACE reads again in MiXCR, with one record for every CDR3 protein. This table has 80,000 to 95,000 distinct CDR3 sequences, roughly 17% appearing once. The study's findings and limits: In VDJdb matching, anti-spike CD8 responses were favored while private and CD4 specificities went missing.

Trimming pared 0 bases from V and 3 bases from J, leaving 12 bases between. Germline CDR1 LNHNV, CDR2 YYDKDF (reference sequence). The CDR3 extends over 15 amino acids. The sample was whole blood, taken at baseline. The rearrangement uses TRBV15 and TRBJ2-7, with D unresolved. The source of this sequence is an adult who was a healthcare worker with PCR-confirmed SARS-CoV-2 infection or an uninfected control (not recorded which). The CDR3 nucleotides read TGTGCCACCAGCAGAGATGGTAGGGCATTCTACGAGCAGTACTTC. Protein: CATSRDGRAFYEQYF.